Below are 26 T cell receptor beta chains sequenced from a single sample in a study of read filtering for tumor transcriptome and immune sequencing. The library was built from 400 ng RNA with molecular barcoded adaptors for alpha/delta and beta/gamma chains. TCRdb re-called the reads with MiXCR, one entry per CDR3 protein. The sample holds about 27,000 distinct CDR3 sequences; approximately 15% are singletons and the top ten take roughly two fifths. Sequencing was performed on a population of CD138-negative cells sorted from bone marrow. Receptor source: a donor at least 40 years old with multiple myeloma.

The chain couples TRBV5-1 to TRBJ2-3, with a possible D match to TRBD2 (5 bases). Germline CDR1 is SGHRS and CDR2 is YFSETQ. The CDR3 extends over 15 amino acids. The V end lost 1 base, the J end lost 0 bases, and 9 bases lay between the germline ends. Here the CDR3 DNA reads TGCGCCAGCAGCTTGTGGCGGGCGAGCACAGATACGCAGTATTTT. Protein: CASSLWRASTDTQYF.

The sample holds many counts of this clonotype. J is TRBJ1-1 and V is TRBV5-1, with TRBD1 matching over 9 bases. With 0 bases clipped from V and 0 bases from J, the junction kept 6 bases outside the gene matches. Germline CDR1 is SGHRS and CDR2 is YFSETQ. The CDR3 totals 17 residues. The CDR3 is CASSLEGQGGVNTEAFF. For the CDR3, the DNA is TGCGCCAGCAGCTTGGAGGGACAGGGAGGGGTGAACACTGAAGCTTTCTTT.

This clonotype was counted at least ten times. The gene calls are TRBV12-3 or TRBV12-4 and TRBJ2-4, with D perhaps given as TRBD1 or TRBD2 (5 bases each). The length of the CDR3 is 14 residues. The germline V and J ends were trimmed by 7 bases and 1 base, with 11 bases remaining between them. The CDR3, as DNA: TGTGCCAGCACCTCCTGGGGGGCCAAAAACATTCAGTACTTC. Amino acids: CASTSWGAKNIQYF.

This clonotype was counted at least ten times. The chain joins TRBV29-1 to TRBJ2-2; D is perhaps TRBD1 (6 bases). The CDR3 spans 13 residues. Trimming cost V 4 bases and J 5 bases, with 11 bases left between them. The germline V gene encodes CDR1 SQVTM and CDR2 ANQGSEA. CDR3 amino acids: CSVVNTGTGELFF. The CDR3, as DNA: TGCAGCGTTGTAAATACAGGGACCGGGGAGCTGTTTTTT.

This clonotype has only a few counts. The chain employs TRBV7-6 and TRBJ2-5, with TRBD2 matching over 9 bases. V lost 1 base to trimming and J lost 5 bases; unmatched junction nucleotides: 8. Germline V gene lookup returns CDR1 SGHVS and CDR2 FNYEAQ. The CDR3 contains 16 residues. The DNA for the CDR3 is TGTGCCAGCAGCTTAGGTTTAGCGGGAGTTGGTGAGACCCAGTACTTC. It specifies CASSLGLAGVGETQYF.

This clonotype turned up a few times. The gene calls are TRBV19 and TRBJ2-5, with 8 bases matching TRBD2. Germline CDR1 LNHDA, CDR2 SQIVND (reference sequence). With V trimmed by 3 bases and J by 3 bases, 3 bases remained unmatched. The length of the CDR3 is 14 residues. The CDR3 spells CASSIAGGKETQYF. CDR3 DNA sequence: TGTGCCAGTAGTATTGCGGGAGGAAAAGAGACCCAGTACTTC.

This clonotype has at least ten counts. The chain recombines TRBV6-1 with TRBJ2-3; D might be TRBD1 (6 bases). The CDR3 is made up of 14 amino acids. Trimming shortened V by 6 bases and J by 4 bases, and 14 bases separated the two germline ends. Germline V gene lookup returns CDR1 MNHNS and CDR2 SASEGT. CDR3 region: CASRSIGGADTQYF. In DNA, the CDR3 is TGTGCCAGCAGAAGTATTGGGGGCGCAGATACGCAGTATTTT.

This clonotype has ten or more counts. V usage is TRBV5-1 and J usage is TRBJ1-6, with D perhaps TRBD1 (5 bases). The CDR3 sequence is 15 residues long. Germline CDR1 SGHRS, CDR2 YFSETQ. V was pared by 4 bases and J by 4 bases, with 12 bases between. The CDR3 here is CASSTQTGYNSPLHF. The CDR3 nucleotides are TGCGCCAGCAGCACCCAAACAGGATATAATTCACCCCTCCACTTT.

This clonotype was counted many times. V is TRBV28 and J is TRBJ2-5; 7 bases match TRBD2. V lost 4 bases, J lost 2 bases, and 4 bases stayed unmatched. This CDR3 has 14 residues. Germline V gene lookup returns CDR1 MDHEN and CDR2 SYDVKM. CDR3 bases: TGTGCCAGCAGTTCCGGGGGGAGACAAGAGACCCAGTACTTC. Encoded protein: CASSSGGRQETQYF. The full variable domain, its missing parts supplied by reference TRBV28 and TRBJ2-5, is DVKVTQSSRYLVKRTGEKVFLECVQDMDHENMFWYRQDPGLGLRLIYFSYDVKMKEKGDIPEGYSVSREKKERFSLILESASTNQTSMYLCASSSGGRQETQYFGPGTRLLVL.

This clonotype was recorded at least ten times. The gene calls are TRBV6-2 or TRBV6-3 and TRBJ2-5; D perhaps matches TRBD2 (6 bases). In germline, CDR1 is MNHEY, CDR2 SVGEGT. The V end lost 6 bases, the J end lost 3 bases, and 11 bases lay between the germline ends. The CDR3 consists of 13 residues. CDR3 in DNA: TGTGCCAGCAGGGTTAGCGGAAAAGAGACCCAGTACTTC. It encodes CASRVSGKETQYF.

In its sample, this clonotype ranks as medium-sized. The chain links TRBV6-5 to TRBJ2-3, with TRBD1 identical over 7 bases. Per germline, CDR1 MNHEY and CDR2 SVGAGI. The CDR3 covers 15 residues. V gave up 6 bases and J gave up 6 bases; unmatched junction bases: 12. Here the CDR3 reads CASRRQGMRMDTQYF. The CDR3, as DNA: TGTGCCAGCAGACGACAGGGTATGCGAATGGATACGCAGTATTTT.

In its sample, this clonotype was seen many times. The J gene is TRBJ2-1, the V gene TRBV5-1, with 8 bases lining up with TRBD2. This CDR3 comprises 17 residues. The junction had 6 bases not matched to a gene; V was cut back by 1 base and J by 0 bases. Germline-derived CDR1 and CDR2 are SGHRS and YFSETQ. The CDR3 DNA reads TGCGCCAGCAGCTTGAACTTTGCGGGAGGCTCCTACAATGAGCAGTTCTTC. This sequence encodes CASSLNFAGGSYNEQFF. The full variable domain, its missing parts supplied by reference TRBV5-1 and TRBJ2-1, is KAGVTQTPRYLIKTRGQQVTLSCSPISGHRSVSWYQQTPGQGLQFLFEYFSETQRNKGNFPGRFSGRQFSNSRSEMNVSTLELGDSALYLCASSLNFAGGSYNEQFFGPGTRLTVL.

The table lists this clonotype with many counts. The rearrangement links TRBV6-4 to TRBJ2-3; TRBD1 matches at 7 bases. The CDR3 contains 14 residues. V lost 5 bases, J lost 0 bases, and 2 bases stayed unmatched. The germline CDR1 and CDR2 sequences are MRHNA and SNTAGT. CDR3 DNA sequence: TGTGCCAGCAGTCTACAGGGGAGCACAGATACGCAGTATTTT. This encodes CASSLQGSTDTQYF.

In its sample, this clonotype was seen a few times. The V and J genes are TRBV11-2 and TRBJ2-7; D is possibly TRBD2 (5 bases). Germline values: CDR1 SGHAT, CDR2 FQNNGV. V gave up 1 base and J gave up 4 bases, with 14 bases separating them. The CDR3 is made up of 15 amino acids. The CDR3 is CASSLALGGYYEQYF. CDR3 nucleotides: TGTGCCAGCAGCTTAGCCCTAGGAGGATATTACGAGCAGTACTTC. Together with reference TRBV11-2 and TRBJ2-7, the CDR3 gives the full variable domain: EAGVAQSPRYKIIEKRQSVAFWCNPISGHATLYWYQQILGQGPKLLIQFQNNGVVDDSQLPKDRFSAERLKGVDSTLKIQPAKLEDSAVYLCASSLALGGYYEQYFGPGTRLTVT.

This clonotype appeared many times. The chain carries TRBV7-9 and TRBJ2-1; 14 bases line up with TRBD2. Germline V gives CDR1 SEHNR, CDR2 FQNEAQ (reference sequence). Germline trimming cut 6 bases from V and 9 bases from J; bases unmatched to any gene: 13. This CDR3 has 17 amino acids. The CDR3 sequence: CASRAPGLAGAEGEQFF. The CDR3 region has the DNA TGTGCCAGCAGAGCCCCGGGACTAGCGGGAGCGGAGGGTGAGCAGTTCTTC.

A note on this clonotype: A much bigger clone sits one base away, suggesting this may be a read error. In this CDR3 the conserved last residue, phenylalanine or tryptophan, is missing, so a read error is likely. CDR3 sequence: CASSWTDFIQETQYS. DNA for the CDR3: TGTGCCAGCAGTTGGACGGACTTCATACAAGAGACCCAGTACTCC. The rearrangement joins TRBV6-2 or TRBV6-3 to TRBJ2-5, with D possibly matching TRBD2 (5 bases). The V gene lost 4 bases and the J gene lost 2 bases, with 14 bases spanning the gap. This CDR3 is 15 amino acids long. Germline V lookup: CDR1 MNHEY, CDR2 SVGEGT.

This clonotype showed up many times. The CDR3 region is CASSQLGQQETQYF. In nucleotides, the CDR3 is TGTGCCAGCAGTCAACTGGGCCAGCAAGAGACCCAGTACTTC. This sequence joins TRBV7-3 and TRBJ2-5, with D uncertain. Germline CDR1 is SGHTA and CDR2 is FQGTGA. The V and J ends lost 6 bases and 2 bases respectively, with 13 bases between them. The CDR3 sequence is 14 residues long. Based on the CDR3 plus reference TRBV7-3 and TRBJ2-5, the full variable domain is GAGVSQTPSNKVTEKGKYVELRCDPISGHTALYWYRQSLGQGPEFLIYFQGTGAADDSGLPNDRFFAVRPEGSVSTLKIQRTERGDSAVYLCASSQLGQQETQYFGPGTRLLVL.

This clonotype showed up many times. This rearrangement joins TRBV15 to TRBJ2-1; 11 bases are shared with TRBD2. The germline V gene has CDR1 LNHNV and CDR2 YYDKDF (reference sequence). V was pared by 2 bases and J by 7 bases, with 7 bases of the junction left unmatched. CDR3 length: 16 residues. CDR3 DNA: TGTGCCACCAGCAGACGTCGACTAGCGGGACAGAATGAGCAGTTCTTC. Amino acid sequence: CATSRRRLAGQNEQFF. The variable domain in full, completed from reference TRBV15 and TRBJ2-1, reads DAMVIQNPRYQVTQFGKPVTLSCSQTLNHNVMYWYQQKSSQAPKLLFHYYDKDFNNEADTPDNFQSRRPNTSFCFLDIRSPGLGDTAMYLCATSRRRLAGQNEQFFGPGTRLTVL.

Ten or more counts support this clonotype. The CDR3 reads CASSLGQGLFTTDTQYF. The CDR3 nucleotides read TGTGCCAGCAGTTTAGGACAGGGGTTATTCACAACAGATACGCAGTATTTT. The chain combines TRBV28 with TRBJ2-3; TRBD1 aligns across 9 bases. The germline CDR1 and CDR2 sequences are MDHEN and SYDVKM. After removal of 2 bases from V and 3 bases from J, the junction contained 9 bases not matched to a gene. The CDR3 runs 17 residues.

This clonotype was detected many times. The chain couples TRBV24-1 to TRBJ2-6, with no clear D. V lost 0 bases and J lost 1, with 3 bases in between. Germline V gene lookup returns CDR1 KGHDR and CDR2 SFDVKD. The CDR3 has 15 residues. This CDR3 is CATSDLSSGANVLTF. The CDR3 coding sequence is TGTGCCACCAGTGATTTGAGTTCTGGGGCCAACGTCCTGACTTTC.

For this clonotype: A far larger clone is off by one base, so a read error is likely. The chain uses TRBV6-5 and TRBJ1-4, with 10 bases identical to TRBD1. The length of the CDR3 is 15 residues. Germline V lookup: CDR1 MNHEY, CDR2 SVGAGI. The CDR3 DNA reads TGTGACAGCAGTCCCGACAGGGGGCGGAATGAAAAACTGTTTTTT. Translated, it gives CDSSPDRGRNEKLFF.

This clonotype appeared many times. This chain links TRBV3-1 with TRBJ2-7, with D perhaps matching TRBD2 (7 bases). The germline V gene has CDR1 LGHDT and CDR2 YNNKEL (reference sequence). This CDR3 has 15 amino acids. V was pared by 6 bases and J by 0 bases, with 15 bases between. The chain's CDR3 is CASRQGGQGSYEQYF. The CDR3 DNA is TGTGCCAGCAGACAGGGAGGGCAGGGCTCCTACGAGCAGTACTTC.

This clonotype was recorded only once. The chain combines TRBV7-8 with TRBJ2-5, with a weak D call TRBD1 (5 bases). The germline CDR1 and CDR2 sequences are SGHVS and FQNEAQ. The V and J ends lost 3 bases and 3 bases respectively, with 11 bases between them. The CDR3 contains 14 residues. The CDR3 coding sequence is TGTGCCAGCAGCTTGCAGGGCGCTAAAGAGACCCAGTACTTC. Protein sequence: CASSLQGAKETQYF.

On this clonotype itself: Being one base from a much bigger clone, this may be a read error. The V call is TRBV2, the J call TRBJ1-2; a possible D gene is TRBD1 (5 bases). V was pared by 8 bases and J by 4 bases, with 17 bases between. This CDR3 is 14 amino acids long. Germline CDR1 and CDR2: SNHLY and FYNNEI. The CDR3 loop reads CASGGPGVSYGYTF. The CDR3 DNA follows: TGTGCCAGCGGGGGTCCGGGGGTGTCCTATGGCTACACCTTC.

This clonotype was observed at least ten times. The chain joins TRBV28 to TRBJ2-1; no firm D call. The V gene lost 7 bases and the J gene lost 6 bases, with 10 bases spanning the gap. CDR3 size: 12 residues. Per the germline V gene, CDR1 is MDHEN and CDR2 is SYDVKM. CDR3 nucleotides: TGTGCCAGCAAAGAAAACAGCAATGAGCAGTTCTTC. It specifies CASKENSNEQFF.

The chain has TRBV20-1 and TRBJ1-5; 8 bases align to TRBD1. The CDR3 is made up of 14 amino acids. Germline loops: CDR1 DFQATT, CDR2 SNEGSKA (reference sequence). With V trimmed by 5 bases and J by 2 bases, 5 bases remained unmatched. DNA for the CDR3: TGCAGTGCTGCAGGGACAGGCGGCAATCAGCCCCAGCATTTT. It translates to CSAAGTGGNQPQHF.